The table lists the clone carrying this T cell receptor beta chain with many counts. Its target is unknown. V lost 1 base to trimming and J lost 0 bases, with 11 bases between them. CDR1 and CDR2 (germline): SGHKS, YYEKEE (reference sequence). The length of the CDR3 is 16 residues. These data come from a study of T-cell reconstitution after alpha-beta-depleted transplantation in children. Overall study findings and caveats: Surviving recipient T cells and thymic progenitors produced the high day-60 TCRbeta diversity seen in some patients. Reportedly, only several hundred clones from non-depleted graft cells drove alpha-beta T-cell counts at about two months. Newly made T cells mostly supplied T-cell counts and diversity one year after transplant.

The TCRbeta library incorporated unique molecular identifiers. TCRdb used MiXCR to reprocess the PCR reads, holding one entry per CDR3 protein. This table holds about 300,000 distinct CDR3 sequences, around 10% found once. The chain employs TRBV5-5 and TRBJ2-1; unclear D gene. This receptor was obtained from a boy under two years old with acute myeloid leukemia, due to receive a stem cell transplant. Material: PBMCs, obtained before TCRalphabeta/CD19-depleted stem cell transplant. For the CDR3, the DNA is TGTGCCAGCAGCTTGTTCCCAACCAGCTCCTACAATGAGCAGTTCTTC. Amino acid sequence: CASSLFPTSSYNEQFF. Complete variable domain (other parts from reference TRBV5-5 and TRBJ2-1): DAGVTQSPTHLIKTRGQQVTLRCSPISGHKSVSWYQQVLGQGPQFIFQYYEKEERGRGNFPDRFSARQFPNYSSELNVNALLLGDSALYLCASSLFPTSSYNEQFFGPGTRLTVL.